One and the same sample provided the 6 T cell receptor beta chains below, sequenced in a study of Graves' ophthalmopathy and Graves' hyperthyroidism. Amplification from RNA transcripts yielded the TCR beta CDR3 regions. The workflow started with a first-round RT-PCR run with HTBI primers and then moved on to a second-round multiplex PCR. TCRdb called the multiplex PCR reads again in MiXCR, with one record for every CDR3 protein. The table shows over a million distinct CDR3 sequences, with approximately 35% occurring only once. Sequencing used peripheral blood or thyroid tissue (not recorded which). The source is an adult man with Graves' hyperthyroidism.

The chain links TRBV7-2 to TRBJ2-5; 7 bases match TRBD1. The V segment lost 5 bases and the J segment 9 bases; nucleotides outside the gene matches: 12. The CDR3 is 14 residues long. The germline CDR1 and CDR2 sequences are SGHTA and FQGNSA. The CDR3 region is CASSKDRVRQPQYF. CDR3 nucleotides: TGTGCCAGCAGCAAAGACAGGGTTCGTCAGCCCCAGTACTTC.

The rearrangement links TRBV12-3 or TRBV12-4 to TRBJ1-2, with D possibly matching TRBD1 (5 bases). The CDR3 has 15 residues. The V gene lost 4 bases and the J gene lost 3 bases, with 15 bases spanning the gap. CDR3 sequence: CASSYSRSGHYGYTF. In DNA, the CDR3 is TGTGCCAGCAGTTACTCAAGGTCAGGGCACTATGGCTACACCTTC.

The genes are TRBV30 and TRBJ1-5; maybe TRBD1 (5 bases). V lost 0 bases and J lost 5, with 14 bases in between. This CDR3 is built from 15 residues. Germline V gene data show CDR1 as GTSNPN and CDR2 as SVGIG (reference sequence). CDR3 nucleotide sequence: TGTGCCTGGAGTGTTGGGGTCGGGGGTTATCAGCCCCAGCATTTT. Encoded protein: CAWSVGVGGYQPQHF.

This clonotype has a count of ten or more. V and J are TRBV29-1 and TRBJ1-2; TRBD1 aligns across 11 bases. Germline trimming cut 3 bases from V and 5 bases from J; bases unmatched to any gene: 8. CDR1 SQVTM and CDR2 ANQGSEA come from the germline V gene. The CDR3 has 15 amino acids. CDR3 protein: CSVDDLGQGAYGYTF. Here the CDR3 DNA reads TGCAGCGTTGATGATCTAGGACAGGGGGCGTATGGCTACACCTTC.

Only a few counts were recorded for this clonotype. The rearrangement uses TRBV28 and TRBJ2-7, with a tentative D call TRBD2 (7 bases). CDR3 length equals 12 residues. Germline-derived CDR1 and CDR2 are MDHEN and SYDVKM. Deletions cut 7 bases from V and 3 bases from J, with 10 bases between. As DNA, the CDR3 is TGTGCCAGCAAGGGGGGGTTCTACGAGCAGTACTTC. Encoded protein: CASKGGFYEQYF.

The V call is TRBV7-9, the J call TRBJ1-6, with D possibly TRBD1 on 6 matching bases. The V end was cut by 3 bases, the J end by 9 bases, with 21 bases between. The CDR3 covers 17 residues. The germline CDR1 and CDR2 sequences are SEHNR and FQNEAQ (reference sequence). The CDR3, as DNA: TGTGCCAGCAGCTTCCCCCAGGCAGGGGTCGGGGGTTCACCCCTCCACTTT. Encoded protein: CASSFPQAGVGGSPLHF.